This T cell receptor (beta chain) was identified during a study of regulatory T cells in long-lasting Graves disease. Points from the study as a whole: It was in persistent disease that TRBV28, TRBJ1-2 and TRBJ2-5 were favored.

The sample holds a few counts of this clonotype. Its antigen is unknown. Investigators prepared the TCR beta libraries by applying iRepertoire HTBI primers and Arm-PCR of CDR3 regions. TCRdb ran MiXCR on the multiplex PCR reads and lists one entry per CDR3 protein. The sample carries approximately 560,000 distinct CDR3 sequences, roughly a sixth recorded once. Described time point: newly diagnosed GD, antithyroid drugs for less than 3 months. PBMCs were the source of the RNA used for TCR sequencing. EDTA tubes were used for drawing approximately 9 milliliters of peripheral blood. This CDR3 is 13 amino acids long. Germline CDR1 reads LNHDA; CDR2 reads SQIVND (reference sequence). In addition, the sample was reused for a study of T cells in Graves' hyperthyroidism and ophthalmopathy.

The chain has TRBV19 and TRBJ2-7, with D tentatively TRBD2 (6 bases). This sequence originates from a man younger than 35 with Graves disease. The specimen comprised peripheral blood mononuclear cells (PBMCs), sampled at new diagnosis, from a patient treated with antithyroid drugs. CDR3: CTNPLASSYEQYF. The DNA for the CDR3 is TGTACTAACCCCCTAGCGAGCTCCTACGAGCAGTACTTC.